A single sample gave rise to the 31 T cell receptor beta chains below, sequenced in a study of tumor T cells in aggressive B-cell lymphoma. Profiled with immunoSEQ multiplex PCR; TCRdb holds only in-frame clones, not every one. The sample has about 4,600 clones, over 75% seen once. The sample taken for sequencing was tumor tissue. The receptors here all came from an adult with diffuse large B cell lymphoma.

This clone was found a few times. This rearrangement joins TRBV28 to TRBJ2-7, with a weak D call TRBD2 (5 bases). Germline-derived CDR1 and CDR2 are MDHEN and SYDVKM. The length of the CDR3 is 12 residues. Trimming pared 7 bases from V and 7 bases from J, leaving 14 bases between. In DNA, the CDR3 is TGTGCCAGCACAGCGGCAGTAGGTGAGCAGTACTTC. Translating it yields CASTAAVGEQYF.

The chain links TRBV11-2 to TRBJ2-3; D is undetermined. Germline V gives CDR1 SGHAT, CDR2 FQNNGV. The CDR3 consists of 14 residues. V lost 1 base, J lost 1 base, and 6 bases lay in between. The CDR3 bases are TGTGCCAGCAGCTTAGGCTACCGCACAGATACGCAGTATTTT. Translation gives CASSLGYRTDTQYF.

This clone appeared a single time. This rearrangement joins TRBV28 to TRBJ2-5; TRBD1 matches at 7 bases. The last part of the DNA fits TRBJ2-7 better; the J call may be wrong. The germline CDR1 and CDR2 sequences are MDHEN and SYDVKM. The CDR3 runs 16 residues. The CDR3 nucleotides are TGTGCCAGCAGCCGTCACAGGACAGGCACATCCTACGAGCAGTACTTC. This encodes CASSRHRTGTSYEQYF.

Of note for this clone: The junction shows a germline mismatch at one end, possibly a read error. The chain's CDR3 is CASSSQTGPQETQYF. CDR3 bases: TGTGCCAGCAGTTCCCAGACAGGGCCTCAAGAAACCCAGTACTTC. V and J are TRBV2 and TRBJ2-5; 7 nucleotides line up with TRBD1. Germline lookup yields CDR1 SNHLY and CDR2 FYNNEI. The CDR3 sequence is 15 residues long.

The chain links TRBV5-1 to TRBJ1-4; no definite D call. Trimming left V 4 bases short and J 2 bases short, with 15 bases between. The CDR3 is 16 residues long. Germline values: CDR1 SGHRS, CDR2 YFSETQ. This chain's CDR3 is CASSLFGSSTNEKLFF. The DNA of the CDR3 is TGCGCCAGCAGCCTCTTCGGGTCTTCGACTAATGAAAAACTGTTTTTT.

The rearrangement joins TRBV28 to TRBJ1-1, with a weak D call TRBD1 (6 bases). CDR3 size: 11 residues. Germline lookup yields CDR1 MDHEN and CDR2 SYDVKM. V lost 4 bases to trimming and J lost 10 bases, with 10 bases between them. The CDR3 protein is CASSWEGGAFF. The CDR3 DNA reads as TGTGCCAGCAGTTGGGAGGGGGGAGCTTTCTTT.

V usage is TRBV11-2 and J usage is TRBJ2-5; weak D call: TRBD1 (5 bases). The DNA end lines up better with TRBJ2-7; the J call may be wrong. In germline, CDR1 is SGHAT, CDR2 FQNNGV. CDR3 length: 15 residues. CDR3: CASSPVSTRVGEQYF. In DNA form, the CDR3 reads TGTGCCAGCAGCCCCGTAAGTACCAGGGTCGGCGAGCAGTACTTC.

The rearrangement uses TRBV10-3 and TRBJ1-1; D remains unclear. The CDR3 extends over 15 amino acids. Trimming stripped 3 bases from V and 4 bases from J, with 15 bases between. Germline-derived CDR1 and CDR2 are ENHRY and SYGVKD. Here the CDR3 reads CAISERVSPGTEAFF. The CDR3 DNA is TGTGCCATCAGTGAACGGGTTAGTCCGGGCACTGAAGCTTTCTTT.

The rearrangement uses TRBV5-8 and TRBJ2-5; D gene unclear. This CDR3 is built from 14 residues. V lost 9 bases, J lost 6 bases, and 21 bases lay in between. From germline, CDR1 is SGHTS and CDR2 YDEGEE. The CDR3 region has the DNA TGTGCCACCCGACCGGTTGGTGGCGGAAAGACCCAGTACTTC. Protein: CATRPVGGGKTQYF.

This clone was recorded only once. As DNA, the CDR3 is TGTGCCAGCTCACCACCGATGGGGGGGGACACTGAAGCTTTCTTT. Translation: CASSPPMGGDTEAFF. The chain joins TRBV18 to TRBJ1-1; possibly TRBD1 for D (5 bases). The V end lost 0 bases, the J end lost 3 bases, and 11 bases lay between the germline ends. Germline CDR1 KGHSH, CDR2 LQKENI. This CDR3 has 15 residues. The complete variable domain, with remaining parts taken from reference TRBV18 and TRBJ1-1, reads NAGVMQNPRHLVRRRGQEARLRCSPMKGHSHVYWYRQLPEEGLKFMVYLQKENIIDESGMPKERFSAEFPKEGPSILRIQQVVRGDSAAYFCASSPPMGGDTEAFFGQGTRLTVV.

The genes are TRBV6-1 and TRBJ1-2; tentative D call: TRBD1 (5 bases). V was cut by 2 bases and J by 7 bases, with 11 bases left in between. The CDR3 runs to 13 residues. Per germline, CDR1 MNHNS and CDR2 SASEGT. The CDR3 region has the DNA TGTGCCAGCAGTGAAATAGGGGCCCCTGGCTACACCTTC. Its translation: CASSEIGAPGYTF.

V usage is TRBV18 and J usage is TRBJ1-5, with a possible D match to TRBD1 (5 bases). The CDR3 consists of 15 residues. From germline, CDR1 is KGHSH and CDR2 LQKENI. V lost 6 bases to trimming and J lost 2 bases, with 14 bases between them. The CDR3 DNA reads as TGTGCCAGCTCTCTACAGGAAAATGGCAATCAGCCCCAGCATTTT. Protein sequence: CASSLQENGNQPQHF.

J is TRBJ2-3 and V is TRBV28; TRBD2 is a possible D gene (6 bases). The CDR3 has 14 amino acids. CDR1 and CDR2 (germline): MDHEN, SYDVKM. V dropped 8 bases and J dropped 9 bases, with 21 bases sitting between them. This chain's CDR3 is CASRRSGVKETQYF. In DNA form, the CDR3 reads TGTGCCAGCCGTCGTTCGGGGGTCAAGGAGACGCAGTATTTT.

This chain links TRBV18 with TRBJ2-7; the match to TRBD2 covers 7 bases. This CDR3 has 15 amino acids. J was trimmed by 7 bases and V by 3 bases; bases with no gene match: 12. Germline lookup yields CDR1 KGHSH and CDR2 LQKENI. CDR3 sequence reads: CASSPVDDAGGEQYF. DNA for the CDR3: TGTGCCAGCTCACCTGTCGATGACGCCGGGGGGGAGCAGTACTTC. The full variable domain, with the rest looked up from reference TRBV18 and TRBJ2-7, is NAGVMQNPRHLVRRRGQEARLRCSPMKGHSHVYWYRQLPEEGLKFMVYLQKENIIDESGMPKERFSAEFPKEGPSILRIQQVVRGDSAAYFCASSPVDDAGGEQYFGPGTRLTVT.

The chain recombines TRBV9 with TRBJ2-2; D unclear. Germline assignment: CDR1 SGDLS and CDR2 YYNGEE. V was clipped by 0 bases and J by 4 bases, with 13 bases between them. The CDR3 covers 16 residues. CDR3 loop: CASSVDLDPSTGELFF. CDR3 DNA: TGTGCCAGCAGCGTAGATCTAGACCCGTCCACCGGGGAGCTGTTTTTT. The full variable domain, in which reference TRBV9 and TRBJ2-2 provide the parts outside the CDR3, is DSGVTQTPKHLITATGQRVTLRCSPRSGDLSVYWYQQSLDQGLQFLIQYYNGEERAKGNILERFSAQQFPDLHSELNLSSLELGDSALYFCASSVDLDPSTGELFFGEGSRLTVL.

This chain connects TRBV11-2 to TRBJ2-7; 7 positions match TRBD1. This CDR3 is built from 14 residues. V was pared by 0 bases and J by 3 bases, with 2 bases of the junction left unmatched. Germline V gene data show CDR1 as SGHAT and CDR2 as FQNNGV. Here the CDR3 DNA reads TGTGCCAGCAGCTTAGATCGGACAGGCTACGAGCAGTACTTC. Its translation: CASSLDRTGYEQYF.

J is TRBJ2-3 and V is TRBV4-3; D not resolved. V lost 0 bases and J 4 bases, leaving 8 bases between the germline ends. Germline V CDR1 and CDR2: LGHNA, YSLEER. The CDR3 contains 14 residues. CDR3 bases: TGCGCCAGCAGCCAAGATGGCAGCGCAGATACGCAGTATTTT. Amino acid sequence: CASSQDGSADTQYF.

The V call is TRBV7-2, the J call TRBJ1-2; possible D gene TRBD1, 5 bases. Germline loops: CDR1 SGHTA, CDR2 FQGNSA. The CDR3 totals 14 residues. V was shortened by 4 bases and J by 3 bases, with 12 bases between the two germline ends. CDR3 coding DNA: TGTGCCAGCAGCTCAGACAGCACTCACTATGGCTACACCTTC. Its protein product is CASSSDSTHYGYTF.

This clone was detected only a few times. The rearrangement links TRBV18 to TRBJ1-1, with D hard to call. The CDR3 loop spans 13 amino acids. Trimming pared 5 bases from V and 0 bases from J, leaving 7 bases between. Germline V gene sequence: CDR1 KGHSH, CDR2 LQKENI. CDR3 DNA: TGTGCCAGCTCAGAGACACTGAACACTGAAGCTTTCTTT. Translating it yields CASSETLNTEAFF.

V and J are TRBV11-2 and TRBJ2-1; TRBD2 aligns across 9 bases. Looked up from germline, CDR1 is SGHAT and CDR2 is FQNNGV. With 1 base clipped from V and 9 bases from J, the junction kept 10 bases outside the gene matches. The CDR3 is made up of 16 amino acids. CDR3 DNA sequence: TGTGCCAGCAGCTTAGTGCTGTTTGCGGGGGGGCCTGAGCAGTTCTTC. Translating gives CASSLVLFAGGPEQFF.

This rearrangement joins TRBV30 to TRBJ1-2; D is uncertain. Looked up from germline, CDR1 is GTSNPN and CDR2 is SVGIG (reference sequence). The CDR3 has 12 residues. V was clipped by 0 bases and J by 8 bases, with 10 bases between them. The CDR3 DNA follows: TGTGCCTGGAGTGTTAGCCTCGGCGGCTACACCTTC. Translating gives CAWSVSLGGYTF.

The rearrangement joins TRBV28 to TRBJ1-1; 7 positions match TRBD1. V gave up 5 bases and J gave up 6 bases; unmatched junction bases: 6. The germline CDR1 and CDR2 sequences are MDHEN and SYDVKM. The CDR3 consists of 13 residues. The CDR3 protein is CASSETGVAEAFF. The DNA of the CDR3 is TGTGCCAGCAGTGAAACAGGGGTGGCTGAAGCTTTCTTT.

The sample holds one count of this clone. The rearrangement uses TRBV5-1 and TRBJ2-7; D unresolved. V was shortened by 5 bases and J by 0 bases, with 12 bases between the two germline ends. The CDR3 consists of 14 residues. Per the germline V gene, CDR1 is SGHRS and CDR2 is YFSETQ. CDR3 residues: CASSPTVSSYEQYF. CDR3 nucleotides: TGCGCCAGCAGTCCTACAGTGAGCTCCTACGAGCAGTACTTC. Variable domain in full (rest from reference TRBV5-1 and TRBJ2-7): KAGVTQTPRYLIKTRGQQVTLSCSPISGHRSVSWYQQTPGQGLQFLFEYFSETQRNKGNFPGRFSGRQFSNSRSEMNVSTLELGDSALYLCASSPTVSSYEQYFGPGTRLTVT.

V gene TRBV29-1 combines with J gene TRBJ1-1; 9 nucleotides line up with TRBD1. The V gene's germline CDR1 is SQVTM and CDR2 ANQGSEA. The V gene end was trimmed by 0 bases and the J gene end by 6 bases; junction bases not matched to a gene: 5. The length of the CDR3 is 14 residues. The CDR3 DNA reads TGCAGCGTTGAAGATTTTGGGACAGGGTCTGAAGCTTTCTTT. It is translated as CSVEDFGTGSEAFF.

The V and J genes are TRBV7-8 and TRBJ2-7; TRBD2 matches 8 bases. This CDR3 spans 15 amino acids. Looked up from germline, CDR1 is SGHVS and CDR2 is FQNEAQ. Unmatched junction bases numbered 8, after V lost 5 bases and J lost 2 bases. This chain's CDR3 is CASSREGTSPYEQYF. CDR3 sequence (DNA): TGTGCCAGCAGCAGGGAAGGGACTAGTCCCTACGAGCAGTACTTC.

This chain links TRBV7-3 with TRBJ2-5, with 8 positions matching TRBD2. With 5 bases clipped from V and 2 bases from J, the junction kept 10 bases outside the gene matches. The CDR3 sequence is 16 residues long. Germline V lookup: CDR1 SGHTA, CDR2 FQGTGA. The CDR3 loop reads CASSRGGGRRQETQYF. The CDR3, as DNA: TGTGCCAGCAGCCGGGGAGGCGGGAGGCGGCAAGAGACCCAGTACTTC.

A remark on this clone: Other DNA variants within this sample encode the same CDR3. The genes are TRBV28 and TRBJ1-2; 9 bases are a match to TRBD1. Germline CDR1 MDHEN, CDR2 SYDVKM. The trim removed 6 bases at V and 8 bases at J, leaving 7 bases unmatched. This CDR3 has 13 amino acids. Written as DNA, the CDR3 is TGTGCCAGCAGGGACGGGACAGGGCGCGGCTACACCTTC. This sequence encodes CASRDGTGRGYTF.

A single count supports this clone. The chain links TRBV29-1 to TRBJ2-7; TRBD2 agrees at 10 bases. V lost 3 bases to trimming and J lost 5 bases; unmatched junction nucleotides: 7. The germline CDR1 and CDR2 sequences are SQVTM and ANQGSEA. CDR3 length: 14 amino acids. The CDR3 DNA reads TGCAGCGTTGAGAAGATAGCGGGAGGACACGAGCAGTACTTC. As protein: CSVEKIAGGHEQYF.

This sequence joins TRBV27 and TRBJ1-2; D call uncertain. The CDR3 contains 15 residues. Germline CDR1 reads MNHEY; CDR2 reads SMNVEV (reference sequence). The V and J ends lost 3 bases and 3 bases respectively, with 14 bases between them. CDR3 protein: CASSLSGRFHYGYTF. CDR3 nucleotides: TGTGCCAGCAGTTTGTCGGGAAGGTTTCACTATGGCTACACCTTC.

This clone was seen a single time. V is TRBV28 and J is TRBJ1-1, with D tentatively TRBD1 (6 bases). V was trimmed by 11 bases and J by 6 bases, leaving 13 bases between them. Looked up from germline, CDR1 is MDHEN and CDR2 is SYDVKM. CDR3 length equals 11 residues. CDR3 in amino acids: CAAFRQAEAFF. The DNA for the CDR3 is TGTGCCGCTTTTAGACAGGCTGAAGCTTTCTTT.

Comment on this clone: Sequence at one end of the junction differs from germline and may be a read error. The sample carries other DNA sequences with the same CDR3. The chain is built from TRBV18 and TRBJ1-1, with TRBD1 matching over 8 bases. Per the germline V gene, CDR1 is KGHSH and CDR2 is LQKENI. The CDR3 covers 13 residues. CDR3 region: CASSPRTGSNAFF. The DNA for the CDR3 is TGCGCCAGCTCCCCCCGGACAGGGTCGAACGCTTTCTTT.